The 4 T cell receptor beta chains given below trace back to one sample, sequenced in a study of molecular identifiers for immune sequencing clone quantification. TCRdb independently ran MiXCR on the PCR reads; one entry per CDR3 protein. Among under 600,000 distinct CDR3 sequences listed, 25% were seen once. Sequencing was performed on naive CD8+ T cells from blood, with Jurkat cell RNA spiked in. Subset meaning: FACS-sorted CD8+CD4-CCR7+CD45RA+ naive T cells. These receptors were collected from a human donor in good health. Some libraries in this study had Jurkat cell RNA spiked in.

Comment on this clonotype: A much larger clone sits a single nucleotide away, making a read error possible. The gene calls are TRBV4-1 and TRBJ2-7; D is possibly TRBD1 (5 bases). Germline CDR1 MGHRA, CDR2 YSYEKL. The CDR3 runs to 14 residues. CDR3 sequence: CASSQGQGYYEQHF. DNA for the CDR3: TGCGCCAGCAGCCAAGGGCAGGGATACTACGAGCAGCACTTC.

Many counts were recorded for this clonotype. The chain links TRBV24-1 to TRBJ1-1; tentatively, D is TRBD1 (6 bases). The germline V gene has CDR1 KGHDR and CDR2 SFDVKD. With 4 bases removed from V and 4 bases from J, the gap between germline ends came to 15 bases. CDR3 size: 15 residues. CDR3: CATSENRERTTEAFF. Here the CDR3 DNA reads TGTGCCACCAGTGAAAACAGGGAAAGGACCACTGAAGCTTTCTTT.

This clonotype showed up just a few times. The chain combines TRBV4-1 with TRBJ2-7; D uncertain. Germline V gene sequence: CDR1 MGHRA, CDR2 YSYEKL. Trimming took off 1 base at V and 7 bases at J, with 14 bases between the two ends. This CDR3 comprises 14 residues. CDR3 nucleotides: TGCGCCAGCAGCCAAGTAGTCCCCGGACGGGAGCAGTACTTC. Encoded protein: CASSQVVPGREQYF.

The V gene is TRBV4-1, the J gene TRBJ2-5, with D hard to call. The CDR3 sequence is 14 residues long. The V gene lost 0 bases and the J gene lost 2 bases, with 7 bases spanning the gap. CDR1 MGHRA and CDR2 YSYEKL come from the germline V gene. The CDR3 nucleotides are TGCGCCAGCAGCCAAGATAACGGGCAAGAGACCCAGTACTTC. Its translation is CASSQDNGQETQYF.